The TCR beta chain described here comes from a study of blood T cell repertoires in COVID-19. Study information: PBMCs, B-cell-depleted T cells, or T cells provided the cDNA or gDNA that made up the material.

Germline V CDR1 and CDR2: WSHSY, SAAADI. The CDR3 sequence is 16 residues long. J was trimmed by 7 bases and V by 6 bases; bases with no gene match: 7. Some clones are missing from TCRdb's copy, which holds only in-frame ones; the method was immunoSEQ multiplex PCR. The sample records fewer than 50,000 clones, roughly 80% being singletons. The chain employs TRBV10-2 and TRBJ2-1; TRBD2 matches 15 bases. This TCR came from a human donor in a cohort sampled during active COVID-19. The material sequenced was peripheral blood. In DNA form, the CDR3 reads TGCGCCAGCAGGGATCCGGGACTAGCGGGGGGTAATGAGCAGTTCTTC. Translating it yields CASRDPGLAGGNEQFF.